The 7 T cell receptor beta chains reported below all come from one sample, sequenced in a study of OX40 agonist ivuxolimab in advanced cancers. This table comes from immunoSEQ multiplex PCR, and its TCRdb copy is limited to in-frame clones, with some not included. The sample includes under 85,000 clones, 90% to 95% of them seen just once. Here the sequenced sample was CD4+ or CD8+ T cells sorted from blood, taken in a trial of the OX40 agonist ivuxolimab. These receptors originate from an adult with an advanced solid tumor such as melanoma, head and neck, liver or kidney cancer.

The table lists this clone with a count of one. The chain has TRBV7-8 and TRBJ1-2, with a weak D call TRBD1 (6 bases). V was clipped by 1 base and J by 0 bases, with 9 bases between them. This CDR3 has 15 residues. Germline V gene lookup returns CDR1 SGHVS and CDR2 FQNEAQ. CDR3 loop: CASSLDRAPNYGYTF. CDR3 coding DNA: TGTGCCAGCAGCTTAGACAGGGCTCCTAACTATGGCTACACCTTC.

Only one count was recorded for this clone. The chain uses TRBV4-2 and TRBJ1-5, with 11 bases that match TRBD1. The CDR3 contains 17 residues. Looked up from germline, CDR1 is LGHNA and CDR2 is YNFKEQ. The V and J ends lost 4 bases and 4 bases, in that order; junction bases with no gene match: 9. CDR3: CASSLYFRDRGNQPQHF. Written as DNA, the CDR3 is TGTGCCAGCAGCCTGTACTTCCGGGACAGGGGGAATCAGCCCCAGCATTTT.

This clone was counted a single time. The chain uses TRBV4-2 and TRBJ2-7, with D unclear. CDR1 is LGHNA and CDR2 is YNFKEQ in the germline V gene. Trimming stripped 3 bases from V and 1 base from J, with 10 bases between. The CDR3 runs 14 residues. In nucleotides, the CDR3 is TGTGCCAGCAGCCAGGAGCATGCTTCCTACGAGCAGTACTTC. It codes for CASSQEHASYEQYF.

The chain carries TRBV19 and TRBJ2-1, with TRBD2 matching 10 bases. With 3 bases clipped from V and 4 bases from J, the junction kept 18 bases outside the gene matches. This CDR3 comprises 20 residues. Germline loops: CDR1 LNHDA, CDR2 SQIVND (reference sequence). The CDR3: CASSIRGRGVTSGTYNEQFF. DNA of the CDR3: TGTGCCAGTAGTATTAGGGGCAGGGGCGTTACTAGCGGGACTTACAATGAGCAGTTCTTC. The full variable domain, with the rest looked up from reference TRBV19 and TRBJ2-1, is DGGITQSPKYLFRKEGQNVTLSCEQNLNHDAMYWYRQDPGQGLRLIYYSQIVNDFQKGDIAEGYSVSREKKESFPLTVTSAQKNPTAFYLCASSIRGRGVTSGTYNEQFFGPGTRLTVL.

A single count supports this clone. This chain links TRBV7-8 with TRBJ2-1; 9 bases are a match to TRBD2. The CDR3 sequence is 16 residues long. CDR1 is SGHVS, CDR2 FQNEAQ, per germline. Germline trimming cut 5 bases from V and 3 bases from J; bases unmatched to any gene: 8. The CDR3 reads CASSLLAGARYNEQFF. CDR3 DNA sequence: TGTGCCAGCAGCCTTTTAGCGGGAGCGCGCTACAATGAGCAGTTCTTC.

The J gene is TRBJ2-7, the V gene TRBV5-6; no clear D. The germline V gene encodes CDR1 SGHDT and CDR2 YYEEEE. The CDR3 runs to 13 residues. The V end lost 1 base, the J end lost 1 base, and 6 bases lay between the germline ends. Here the CDR3 DNA reads TGTGCCAGCAGCTTGTACGGTTCCTACGAGCAGTACTTC. It codes for CASSLYGSYEQYF.

V and J are TRBV9 and TRBJ2-2; tentatively, D is TRBD1 or TRBD2 (5 bases each). The V gene lost 2 bases and the J gene lost 0 bases, with 8 bases spanning the gap. CDR1 is SGDLS, CDR2 YYNGEE, per germline. This CDR3 has 15 amino acids. CDR3 sequence reads: CASSVGESNTGELFF. CDR3 DNA sequence: TGTGCCAGCAGCGTGGGGGAGTCGAACACCGGGGAGCTGTTTTTT.